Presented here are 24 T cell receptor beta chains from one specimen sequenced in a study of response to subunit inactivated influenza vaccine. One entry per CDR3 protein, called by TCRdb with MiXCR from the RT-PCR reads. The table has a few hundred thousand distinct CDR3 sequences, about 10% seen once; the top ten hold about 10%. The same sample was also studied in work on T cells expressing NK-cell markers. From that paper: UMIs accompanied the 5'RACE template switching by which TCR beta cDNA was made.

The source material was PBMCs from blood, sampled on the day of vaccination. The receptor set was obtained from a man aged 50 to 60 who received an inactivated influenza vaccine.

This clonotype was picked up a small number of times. The CDR3 nucleotides read TGTGCCAGCAGCACCGAACCCGGACTAGCGGGGGAGCTATACAATGAGCAGTTCTTC. Its protein is CASSTEPGLAGELYNEQFF. This chain links TRBV11-1 with TRBJ2-1; 13 bases are a match to TRBD2. The CDR3 sequence is 19 residues long. Per the germline V gene, CDR1 is SGHAT and CDR2 is FQDESV (reference sequence). Germline trimming cut 5 bases from V and 4 bases from J; bases unmatched to any gene: 14. The full variable domain, in which reference TRBV11-1 and TRBJ2-1 provide the parts outside the CDR3, is EAEVAQSPRYKITEKSQAVAFWCDPISGHATLYWYRQILGQGPELLVQFQDESVVDDSQLPKDRFSAERLKGVDSTLKIQPAELGDSAMYLCASSTEPGLAGELYNEQFFGPGTRLTVL.

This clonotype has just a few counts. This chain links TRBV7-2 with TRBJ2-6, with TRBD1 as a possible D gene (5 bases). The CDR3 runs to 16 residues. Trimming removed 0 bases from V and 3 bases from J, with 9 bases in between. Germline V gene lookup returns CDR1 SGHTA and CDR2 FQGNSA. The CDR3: CASSLAPTGGANVLTF. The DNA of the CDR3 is TGTGCCAGCAGCTTAGCGCCCACAGGTGGGGCCAACGTCCTGACTTTC.

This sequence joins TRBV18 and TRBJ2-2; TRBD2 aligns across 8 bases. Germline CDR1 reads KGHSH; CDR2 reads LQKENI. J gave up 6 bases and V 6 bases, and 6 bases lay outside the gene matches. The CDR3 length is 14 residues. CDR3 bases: TGTGCCAGCTCCCGCGGGACTAGAGCCGGGGAGCTGTTTTTT. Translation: CASSRGTRAGELFF.

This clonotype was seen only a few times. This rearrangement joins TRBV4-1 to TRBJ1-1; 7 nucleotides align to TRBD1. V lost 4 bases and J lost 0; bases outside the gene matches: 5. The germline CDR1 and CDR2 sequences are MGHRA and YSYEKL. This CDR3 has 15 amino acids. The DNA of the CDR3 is TGCGCCAGCAGCCGGCGGGACAGCGTGAACACTGAAGCTTTCTTT. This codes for CASSRRDSVNTEAFF.

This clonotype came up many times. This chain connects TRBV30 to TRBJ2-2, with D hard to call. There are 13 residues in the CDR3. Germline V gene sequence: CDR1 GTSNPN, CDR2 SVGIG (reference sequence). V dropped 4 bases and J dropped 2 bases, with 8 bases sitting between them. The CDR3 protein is CAWTWANTGELFF. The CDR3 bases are TGTGCCTGGACGTGGGCAAACACCGGGGAGCTGTTTTTT.

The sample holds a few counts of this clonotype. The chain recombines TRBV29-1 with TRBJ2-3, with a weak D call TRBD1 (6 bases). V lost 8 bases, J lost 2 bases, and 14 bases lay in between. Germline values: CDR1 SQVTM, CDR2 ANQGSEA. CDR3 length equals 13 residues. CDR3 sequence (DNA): TGCAGCCTTATGACAGGTTCCACAGATACGCAGTATTTT. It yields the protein CSLMTGSTDTQYF.

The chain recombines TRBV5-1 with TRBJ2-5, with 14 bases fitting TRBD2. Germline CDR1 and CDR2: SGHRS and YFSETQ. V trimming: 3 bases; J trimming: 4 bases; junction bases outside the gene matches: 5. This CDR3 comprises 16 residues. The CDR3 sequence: CASSSGLAGEGETQYF. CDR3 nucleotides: TGCGCCAGCAGCTCGGGACTAGCGGGAGAAGGAGAGACCCAGTACTTC.

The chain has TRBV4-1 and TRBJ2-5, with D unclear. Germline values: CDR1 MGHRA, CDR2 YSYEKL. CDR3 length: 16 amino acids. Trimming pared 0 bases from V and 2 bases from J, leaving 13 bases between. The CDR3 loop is CASSQENSWIQETQYF. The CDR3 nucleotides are TGCGCCAGCAGCCAAGAGAACAGTTGGATTCAAGAGACCCAGTACTTC.

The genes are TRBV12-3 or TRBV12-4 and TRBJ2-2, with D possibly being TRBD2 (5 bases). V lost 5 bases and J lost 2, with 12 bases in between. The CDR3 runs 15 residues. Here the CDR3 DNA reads TGTGCCAGCAGTCAAAGGACTCACAACACCGGGGAGCTGTTTTTT. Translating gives CASSQRTHNTGELFF.

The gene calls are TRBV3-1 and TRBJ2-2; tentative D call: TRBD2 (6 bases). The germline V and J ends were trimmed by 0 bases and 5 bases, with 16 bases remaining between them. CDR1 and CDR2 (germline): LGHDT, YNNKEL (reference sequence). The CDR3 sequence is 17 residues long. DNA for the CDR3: TGTGCCAGCAGCCAAGATCTCGGGGCCCGGGGGACCGGGGAGCTGTTTTTT. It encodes CASSQDLGARGTGELFF.

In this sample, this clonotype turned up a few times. DNA for the CDR3: TGTGCCAGCATCTCAAGTGAGGGATCCTACGAGCAGTACTTC. Amino acid sequence: CASISSEGSYEQYF. This rearrangement joins TRBV3-1 to TRBJ2-7; a weak D match, TRBD2 (5 bases). Germline V CDR1 and CDR2: LGHDT, YNNKEL (reference sequence). CDR3 length: 14 residues. V lost 7 bases and J lost 1, with 14 bases in between.

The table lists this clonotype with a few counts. This CDR3 reads CASAGEKQPQHF. The CDR3 DNA reads as TGTGCCAGCGCAGGGGAAAAGCAGCCCCAGCATTTT. This chain joins TRBV12-3 or TRBV12-4 and TRBJ1-5; tentative D call: TRBD1 (6 bases). V lost 8 bases to trimming and J lost 7 bases, with 12 bases between them. CDR3 size: 12 residues.

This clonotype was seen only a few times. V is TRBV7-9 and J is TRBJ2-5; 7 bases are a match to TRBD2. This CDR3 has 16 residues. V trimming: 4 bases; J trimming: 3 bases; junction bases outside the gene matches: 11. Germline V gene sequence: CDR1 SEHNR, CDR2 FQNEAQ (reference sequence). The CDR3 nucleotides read TGTGCCAGCAGCTGGGGCCGACTAGCACTTGAAGAGACCCAGTACTTC. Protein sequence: CASSWGRLALEETQYF.

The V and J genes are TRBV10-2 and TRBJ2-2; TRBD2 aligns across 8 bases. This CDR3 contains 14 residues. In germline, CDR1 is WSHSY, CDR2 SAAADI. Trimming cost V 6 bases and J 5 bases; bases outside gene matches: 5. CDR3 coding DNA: TGCGCCAGCAGGGGACTAGGAGGGACCGGGGAGCTGTTTTTT. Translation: CASRGLGGTGELFF.

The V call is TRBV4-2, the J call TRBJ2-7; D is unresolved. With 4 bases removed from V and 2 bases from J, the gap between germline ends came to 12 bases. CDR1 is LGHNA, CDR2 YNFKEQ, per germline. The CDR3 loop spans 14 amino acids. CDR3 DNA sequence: TGTGCCAGCAGCCCTTCAGTTAATCCCTACGAGCAGTACTTC. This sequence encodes CASSPSVNPYEQYF.

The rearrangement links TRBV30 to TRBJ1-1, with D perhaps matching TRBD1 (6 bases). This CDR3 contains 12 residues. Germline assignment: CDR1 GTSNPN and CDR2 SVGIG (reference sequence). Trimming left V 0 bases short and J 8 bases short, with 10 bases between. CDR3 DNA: TGTGCCTGGAGTGTAAGGGGGGCCGAAGCTTTCTTT. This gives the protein CAWSVRGAEAFF.

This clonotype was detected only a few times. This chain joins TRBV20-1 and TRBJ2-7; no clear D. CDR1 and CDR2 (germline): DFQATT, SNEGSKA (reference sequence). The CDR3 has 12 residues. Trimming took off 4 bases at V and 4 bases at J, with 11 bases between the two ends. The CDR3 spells CSAIMDGYEQYF. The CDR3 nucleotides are TGCAGTGCTATAATGGACGGGTACGAGCAGTACTTC.

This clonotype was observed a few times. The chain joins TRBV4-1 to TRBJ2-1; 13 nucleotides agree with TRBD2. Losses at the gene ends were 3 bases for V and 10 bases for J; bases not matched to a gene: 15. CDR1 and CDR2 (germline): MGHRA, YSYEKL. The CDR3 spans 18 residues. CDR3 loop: CASSHPPRGLAGMGEQFF. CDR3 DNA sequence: TGCGCCAGCAGCCATCCCCCTCGGGGACTAGCGGGGATGGGGGAGCAGTTCTTC.

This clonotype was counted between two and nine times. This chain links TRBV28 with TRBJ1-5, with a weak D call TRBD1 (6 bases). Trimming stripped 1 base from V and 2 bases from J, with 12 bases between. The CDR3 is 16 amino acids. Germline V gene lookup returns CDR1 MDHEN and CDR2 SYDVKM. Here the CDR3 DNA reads TGTGCCAGCAGTTTATTGACAGGCGGCGGCAATCAGCCCCAGCATTTT. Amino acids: CASSLLTGGGNQPQHF.

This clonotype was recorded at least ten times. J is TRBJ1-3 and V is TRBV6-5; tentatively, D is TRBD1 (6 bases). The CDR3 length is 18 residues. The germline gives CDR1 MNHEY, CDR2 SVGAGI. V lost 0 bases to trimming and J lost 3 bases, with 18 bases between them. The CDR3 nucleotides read TGTGCCAGCAGTTACTCTCCGGTCGGGGGGGCTGGTGGAAACACCATATATTTT. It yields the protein CASSYSPVGGAGGNTIYF.

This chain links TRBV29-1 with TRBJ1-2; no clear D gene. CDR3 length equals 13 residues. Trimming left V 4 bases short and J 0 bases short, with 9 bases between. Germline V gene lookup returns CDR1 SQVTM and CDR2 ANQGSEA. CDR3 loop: CSVVQSPNYGYTF. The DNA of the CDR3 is TGCAGCGTTGTACAATCACCTAACTATGGCTACACCTTC.

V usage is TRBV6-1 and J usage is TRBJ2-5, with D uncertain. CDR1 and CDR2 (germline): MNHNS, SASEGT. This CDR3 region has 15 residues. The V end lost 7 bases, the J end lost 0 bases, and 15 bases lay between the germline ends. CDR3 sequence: CASTVNMGNQETQYF. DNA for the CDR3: TGTGCCAGCACCGTAAATATGGGCAACCAAGAGACCCAGTACTTC.

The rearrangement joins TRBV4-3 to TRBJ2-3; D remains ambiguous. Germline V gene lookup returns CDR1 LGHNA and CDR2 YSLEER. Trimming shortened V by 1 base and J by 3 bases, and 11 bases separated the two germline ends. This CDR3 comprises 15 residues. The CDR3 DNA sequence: TGCGCCAGCAGCCAAGCTCCCAGCGAAACAGATACGCAGTATTTT. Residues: CASSQAPSETDTQYF.

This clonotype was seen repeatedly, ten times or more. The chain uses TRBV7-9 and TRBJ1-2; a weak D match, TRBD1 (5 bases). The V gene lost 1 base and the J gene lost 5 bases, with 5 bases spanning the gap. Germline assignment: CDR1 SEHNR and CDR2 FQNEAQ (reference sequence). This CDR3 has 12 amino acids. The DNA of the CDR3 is TGTGCCAGCAGCTTAGAGGGGTATGGCTACACCTTC. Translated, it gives CASSLEGYGYTF.